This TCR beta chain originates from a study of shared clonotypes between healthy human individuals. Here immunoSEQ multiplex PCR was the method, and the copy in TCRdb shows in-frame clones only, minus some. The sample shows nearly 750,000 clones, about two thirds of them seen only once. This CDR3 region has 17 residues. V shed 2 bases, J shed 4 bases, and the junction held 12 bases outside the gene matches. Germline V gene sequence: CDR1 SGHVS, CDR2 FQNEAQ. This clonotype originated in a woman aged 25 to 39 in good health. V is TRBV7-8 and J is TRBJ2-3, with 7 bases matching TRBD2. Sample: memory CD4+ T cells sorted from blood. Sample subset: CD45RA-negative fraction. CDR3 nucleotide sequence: TGTGCCAGCAGCTTATCCTCTGGGGGGAGGGCCTCAGATACGCAGTATTTT. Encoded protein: CASSLSSGGRASDTQYF.